The rows below give T cell receptor beta chains drawn from one sample of a study of T-cell reconstitution after alpha-beta-depleted transplantation in children. TCRdb itself ran the PCR reads through MiXCR, one entry per CDR3 protein. The sample carries hundreds of thousands of distinct CDR3 sequences, 8% to 11% recorded once. This specimen was PBMCs from the stem cell graft donor, taken from the stem cell graft. The receptors here all came from a human donor who donated a stem cell graft to a child with acute myeloid leukemia. The CDR3 runs from the conserved cysteine through the conserved F or W. The order of the fields is clone size, V gene, D gene, J gene, CDR3 DNA, CDR3 protein. The D gene is left open where the match is weak. Some rows mark clone size as missing; the rest say once, few, many or name a class of expanded clone.

size: NA
V: TRBV20-1
D: TRBD1
J: TRBJ2-1
DNA: TGCAGTGCCTTCTCAACCGGGACAGGGGTGAGTGAGCAGTTCTTC
CDR3: CSAFSTGTGVSEQFF

size: few
V: TRBV10-3
D: NA
J: TRBJ2-1
DNA: TGTGCCACCCGGGGGCGAAATGAGCAGTTCTTC
CDR3: CATRGRNEQFF

size: few
V: TRBV20-1
D: TRBD1
J: TRBJ2-2
DNA: TGCAGTGCGAGTGGACAGGGGAAACCCAACACCGGGGAGCTGTTTTTT
CDR3: CSASGQGKPNTGELFF

size: NA
V: TRBV12-3/TRBV12-4
D: NA
J: TRBJ1-5
DNA: TGTGCCAGCAGTTTATCAGGGAGTATCAATCAGCCCCAGCATTTT
CDR3: CASSLSGSINQPQHF

size: many
V: TRBV7-8
D: NA
J: TRBJ2-7
DNA: TGTGCCAGCAGCTTCCAGGACTCCTACGAGCAGTACTTC
CDR3: CASSFQDSYEQYF

size: NA
V: TRBV11-1
D: NA
J: TRBJ1-6
DNA: TGTGCCAGCAGCTTGAGGGACACAAATTCACCCCTCCACTTT
CDR3: CASSLRDTNSPLHF

size: NA
V: TRBV7-2
D: NA
J: TRBJ2-7
DNA: TGTGCCAGCAGCTCATTCCACAAGCGAGATGAGCAGTACTTC
CDR3: CASSSFHKRDEQYF

size: NA
V: TRBV18
D: NA
J: TRBJ2-1
DNA: TGTGCCAGCTCACCACCGCAGGGGCGATACAATGAGCAGTTCTTC
CDR3: CASSPPQGRYNEQFF

size: few
V: TRBV20-1
D: NA
J: TRBJ2-7
DNA: TGCAGTGCTAGGGGAGCAAGTGGCTACGAGCAGTACTTC
CDR3: CSARGASGYEQYF

size: NA
V: TRBV5-5
D: NA
J: TRBJ2-7
DNA: TGTGCCAGCAGCCCGATCGGGGACTTAAGCTACGAGCAGTACTTC
CDR3: CASSPIGDLSYEQYF

size: few
V: TRBV11-2
D: NA
J: TRBJ1-5
DNA: TGTGCCAGCAGCTCATTACAGGGTAGCAATCAGCCCCAGCATTTT
CDR3: CASSSLQGSNQPQHF

size: few
V: TRBV7-2
D: TRBD2
J: TRBJ2-1
DNA: TGTGCCAGCAGCTTAAATCCAGCGGGAGGCAATGAGCAGTTCTTC
CDR3: CASSLNPAGGNEQFF

size: many
V: TRBV7-2
D: NA
J: TRBJ2-7
DNA: TGTGCCAGCAGCTTCGCCCAGGTGTTTAACTACGAGCAGTACTTC
CDR3: CASSFAQVFNYEQYF

size: few
V: TRBV5-1
D: TRBD2
J: TRBJ2-1
DNA: TGCGCCAGCAGCCCGCGTCTAGCGGGAGGGATAGGGGATGAGCAGTTCTTC
CDR3: CASSPRLAGGIGDEQFF

size: NA
V: TRBV6-5
D: TRBD1
J: TRBJ1-3
DNA: TGTGCCAGCAGTTCGCAAGGGGACAGGGCAGGAAACACCATATATTTT
CDR3: CASSSQGDRAGNTIYF

size: few
V: TRBV2
D: NA
J: TRBJ2-2
DNA: TGTGCCAGCAGGAAATCTAGCGTCGCAAACACCGGGGAGCTGTTTTTT
CDR3: CASRKSSVANTGELFF